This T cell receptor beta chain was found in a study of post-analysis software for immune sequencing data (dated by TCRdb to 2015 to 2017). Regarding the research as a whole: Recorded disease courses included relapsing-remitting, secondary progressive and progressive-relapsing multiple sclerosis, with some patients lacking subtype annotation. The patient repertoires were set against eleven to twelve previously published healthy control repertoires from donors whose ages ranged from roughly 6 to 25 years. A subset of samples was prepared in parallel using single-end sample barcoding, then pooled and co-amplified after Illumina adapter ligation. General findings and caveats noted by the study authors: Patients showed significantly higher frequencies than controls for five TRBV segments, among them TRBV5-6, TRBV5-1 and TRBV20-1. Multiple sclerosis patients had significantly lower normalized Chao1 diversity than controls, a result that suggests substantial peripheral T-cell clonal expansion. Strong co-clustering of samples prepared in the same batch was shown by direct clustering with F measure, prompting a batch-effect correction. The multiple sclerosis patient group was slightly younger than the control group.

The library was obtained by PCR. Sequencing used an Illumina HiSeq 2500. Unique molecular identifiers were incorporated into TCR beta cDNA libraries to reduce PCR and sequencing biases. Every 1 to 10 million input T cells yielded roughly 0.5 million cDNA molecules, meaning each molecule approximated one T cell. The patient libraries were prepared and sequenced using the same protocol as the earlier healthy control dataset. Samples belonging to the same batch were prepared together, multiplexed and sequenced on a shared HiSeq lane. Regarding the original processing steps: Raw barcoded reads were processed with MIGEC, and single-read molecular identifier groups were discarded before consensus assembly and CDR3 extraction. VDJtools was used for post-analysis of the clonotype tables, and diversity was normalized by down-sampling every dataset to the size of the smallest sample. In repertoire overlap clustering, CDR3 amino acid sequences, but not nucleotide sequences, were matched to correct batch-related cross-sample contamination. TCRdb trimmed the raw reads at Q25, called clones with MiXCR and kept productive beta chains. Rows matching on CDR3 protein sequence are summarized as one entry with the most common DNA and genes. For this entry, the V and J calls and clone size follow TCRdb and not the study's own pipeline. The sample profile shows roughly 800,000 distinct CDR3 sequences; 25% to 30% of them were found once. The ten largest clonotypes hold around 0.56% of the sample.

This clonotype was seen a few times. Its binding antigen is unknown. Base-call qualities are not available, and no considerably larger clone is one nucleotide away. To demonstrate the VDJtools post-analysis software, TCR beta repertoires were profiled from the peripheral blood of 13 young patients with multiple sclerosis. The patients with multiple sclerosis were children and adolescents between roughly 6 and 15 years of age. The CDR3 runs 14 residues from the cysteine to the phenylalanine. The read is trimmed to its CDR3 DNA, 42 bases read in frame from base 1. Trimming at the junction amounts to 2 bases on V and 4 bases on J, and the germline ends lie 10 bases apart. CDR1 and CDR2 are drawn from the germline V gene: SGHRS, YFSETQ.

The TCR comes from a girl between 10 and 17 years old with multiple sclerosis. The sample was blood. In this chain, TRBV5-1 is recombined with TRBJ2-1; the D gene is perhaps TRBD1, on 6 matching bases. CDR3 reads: CASSLKQGYNEQFF. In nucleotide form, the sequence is TGCGCCAGCAGCTTAAAACAGGGATACAATGAGCAGTTCTTC.